This T cell receptor (beta chain) emerged from a study of blood T cell repertoires in COVID-19. About the study: The United States, Italy and Spain were the sources of the acute and convalescent COVID-19 samples. T cells, B-cell-depleted T cells, or PBMCs provided the cDNA or gDNA that served as material.

Residents of approximately 25 US areas, aged roughly 18 to 89 years, made up the participants. This CDR3 contains 16 residues. The V gene end was trimmed by 7 bases and the J gene end by 4 bases; junction bases not matched to a gene: 12. Germline-derived CDR1 and CDR2 are MDHEN and SYDVKM. In the original workflow: Amplification from reference gene primers served as the basis for estimated nucleated cell counts. Repertoires were generated with immunoSEQ multiplex PCR, while TCRdb's copy carries only in-frame clones and drops some. V and J calls and clone size are copied from that table; D and trimming were computed from the DNA. The sample has roughly 250,000 clones, around nine tenths seen once; the top ten hold roughly 1.7%.

The chain carries TRBV28 and TRBJ2-1, with 8 bases lining up with TRBD1. Sequencing was done on a sample of PBMCs or T cells enriched from blood (not recorded which). The sequence derives from a woman between 50 and 59 years old who had recovered from COVID-19. This CDR3 is CASNQPGQGSYNEQFF. The CDR3 region has the DNA TGTGCCAGCAACCAACCCGGACAGGGTTCATACAATGAGCAGTTCTTC.